Listed below are T cell receptor beta chains from one sample, sequenced in a study of beta chain features in type 1 diabetes. Using immunoSEQ multiplex PCR, the repertoire was profiled, and TCRdb retains in-frame clones only, with some absent. The table has under 200,000 clones, approximately 9% seen once. The material sequenced was central memory CD4+ T cells from blood. These receptors originate from a woman aged 18-30 years in good health. Each CDR3 is given with its conserved first and last residue. A D gene is named only where the DNA matches it firmly. Clone sizes are given selectively: once, few, many, or a class where the clone is expanded.

j_call d_call v_call clone_size cdr3_nt cdr3_aa
TRBJ2-3 TRBD2 TRBV7-9 few TGTGCCAGCAGCTTGACTAGCGGAGGCACAGATACGCAGTATTTT CASSLTSGGTDTQYF
TRBJ2-5 . TRBV2 . TGTGCCAGCCGATCCAGGAGAGAGGGTGGGCAAGAGACCCAGTACTTC CASRSRREGGQETQYF
TRBJ2-7 . TRBV7-2 few TGTGCCAGCAGCTTGCGCGGGGAACAGCAGTACTTC CASSLRGEQQYF
TRBJ2-7 . TRBV30 . TGTGCCTCTCCGGTCTGCGAGCAGTACTTC CASPVCEQYF
TRBJ1-2 TRBD1 TRBV5-6 few TGTGCCAGCAGCTTCGTGGACAGGGAAACTAACTATGGCTACACCTTC CASSFVDRETNYGYTF
TRBJ1-1 . TRBV30 few TGTGCCTGGAGTCGTGGCATGAACACTGAAGCTTTCTTT CAWSRGMNTEAFF
TRBJ2-3 . TRBV7-9 few TGTGCCAGCAGCTTGGGGCCACCTAGCACAGATACGCAGTATTTT CASSLGPPSTDTQYF
TRBJ2-7 TRBD1 TRBV5-6 . TGTGCCGTTGGGACAGGGGCGGAGAACGAGCAGTACTTC CAVGTGAENEQYF
TRBJ2-7 TRBD1 TRBV7-9 . TGTGCCAGCAGCCCCCAGGGACAGGGCTCCTACGAGCAGTACTTC CASSPQGQGSYEQYF
TRBJ1-2 TRBD1 TRBV7-9 few TGTGCCAGCAGCGGTGACAGGGACTATGGCTACACCTTC CASSGDRDYGYTF
TRBJ1-5 . TRBV27 few TGTGCCAGCAGTAGTTCCCGGGGCAATCAGCCCCAGCATTTT CASSSSRGNQPQHF
TRBJ2-3 . TRBV5-6 . TGTGCCAGCAGCTCCCTCTCCGGAGATACGCAGTATTTT CASSSLSGDTQYF
TRBJ2-1 TRBD1 TRBV2 . TGTGCCAGCGGGACAGGAAACAATGAGCAGTTCTTC CASGTGNNEQFF
TRBJ2-5 . TRBV5-1 . TGCGCCAGCAGCTTGGAGGCGGGCCAAGAGACCCAGTACTTC CASSLEAGQETQYF
TRBJ2-1 TRBD2 TRBV11-2 . TGTGCCAGCAGCTTAGATCGGTCTAGCGGGGGACATGAGCAGTTCTTC CASSLDRSSGGHEQFF
TRBJ2-1 . TRBV14 many TGTGCCAGCAGCTTTGGGCCAGCCAATGAGCAGTTCTTC CASSFGPANEQFF
TRBJ1-2 . TRBV7-2 few TGTGCCAGCAGCTTAGGCCAGGGCTATGGCTACACCTTC CASSLGQGYGYTF
TRBJ2-3 TRBD2 TRBV7-3 few TGTGCCAGCAGCTTAGGGAGTAAGACTAGCGGGGGGTCAGATACGCAGTATTTT CASSLGSKTSGGSDTQYF
TRBJ1-2 . TRBV19 . TGTGCCAGTAGTATAGAGAGGAGTTCCTATGGCTACACCTTC CASSIERSSYGYTF
TRBJ2-2 . TRBV18 few TGTGCCAGCTCACCTTTTGACGGACAGACCGGGGAGCTGTTTTTT CASSPFDGQTGELFF
TRBJ1-1 . TRBV7-3 . TGTGCCAGCAGCTTGCATACAGGTGAAGCTTTCTTT CASSLHTGEAFF
TRBJ1-2 . TRBV5-1 . TGCGCCAGCAGCATTGGGCGACAGACTAACTATGGCTACACCTTC CASSIGRQTNYGYTF
TRBJ2-1 TRBD2 TRBV2 . TGTGCCAGCAGCGCCGGGACTAGCGGCTTCTCCTACAATGAGCAGTTCTTC CASSAGTSGFSYNEQFF